Reported below is one TCR beta chain. Repertoires were generated with immunoSEQ multiplex PCR, while TCRdb's copy carries only in-frame clones and drops some. The sample shows about 150,000 clones, 78% of them seen only once. This sample was taken from a study of blood T cell repertoires in COVID-19. Study background: Spain, Italy and the United States supplied samples that represented acute and convalescent COVID-19. T cells, B-cell-depleted T cells, or PBMCs supplied cDNA or gDNA.

Germline V CDR1 and CDR2: SGDLS, YYNGEE. J lost 6 bases, V lost 3 bases, and 9 bases had no gene match. The CDR3 extends over 15 amino acids. Sequenced sample: peripheral blood. This sequence originates from a woman older than 75 with acute or convalescent COVID-19. This chain links TRBV9 with TRBJ2-1; 7 nucleotides align to TRBD2. The CDR3 bases are TGTGCCAGCAGCGCGGGGCTAGCGGAGCCCAATGAGCAGTTCTTC. It yields the protein CASSAGLAEPNEQFF. Together with reference TRBV9 and TRBJ2-1, the CDR3 gives the full variable domain: DSGVTQTPKHLITATGQRVTLRCSPRSGDLSVYWYQQSLDQGLQFLIQYYNGEERAKGNILERFSAQQFPDLHSELNLSSLELGDSALYFCASSAGLAEPNEQFFGPGTRLTVL.